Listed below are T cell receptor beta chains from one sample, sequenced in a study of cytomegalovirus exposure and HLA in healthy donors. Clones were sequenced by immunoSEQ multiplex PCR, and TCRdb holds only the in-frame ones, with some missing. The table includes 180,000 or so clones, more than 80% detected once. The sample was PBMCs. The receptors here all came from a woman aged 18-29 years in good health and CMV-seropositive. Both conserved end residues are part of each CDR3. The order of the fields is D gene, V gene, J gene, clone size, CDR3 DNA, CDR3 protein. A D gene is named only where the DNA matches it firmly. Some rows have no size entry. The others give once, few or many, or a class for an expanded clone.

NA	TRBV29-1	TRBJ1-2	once	TGCAGCGCCGAAGGGAGGGGAGACAACTATGGCTACACCTTC	CSAEGRGDNYGYTF
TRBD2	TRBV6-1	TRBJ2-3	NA	TGTGCCAGCAGACCAGATAGCGGGGGGGCTGGAACGCAGTATTTT	CASRPDSGGAGTQYF
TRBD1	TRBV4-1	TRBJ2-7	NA	TGCGCCAGCAGCCAAGAGGGACAGGGGGGAAACTACGAGCAGTACTTC	CASSQEGQGGNYEQYF
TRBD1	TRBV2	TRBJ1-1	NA	TGTGCCAGCACTGATGGACAGGGGTTTACTGAAGCTTTCTTT	CASTDGQGFTEAFF
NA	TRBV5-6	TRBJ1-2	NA	TGTGCCAGCAGCTTGGGGCAGGGTCTTGGCTACACCTTC	CASSLGQGLGYTF
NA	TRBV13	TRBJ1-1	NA	TGTGCCAGCAGCGGAGGACTATCGGTTAACACTGAAGCTTTCTTT	CASSGGLSVNTEAFF
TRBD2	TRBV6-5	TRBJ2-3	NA	TGTGCCAGCAGTTCGACTAGCGGGGGGACAGATACGCAGTATTTT	CASSSTSGGTDTQYF
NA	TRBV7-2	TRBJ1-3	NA	TGTGCCAGCTCACCGACGTTTCTAGGCTCTGGAAACACCATATATTTT	CASSPTFLGSGNTIYF
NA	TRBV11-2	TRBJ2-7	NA	TGTGCCAGCAGCTTAGTTGGGACAAACTACGAGCAGTACTTC	CASSLVGTNYEQYF
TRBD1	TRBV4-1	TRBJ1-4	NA	TGCGCCAGCAGCCAAGACGAACACACAGGGGGTCCTAATGAAAAACTGTTTTTT	CASSQDEHTGGPNEKLFF
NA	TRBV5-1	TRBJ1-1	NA	TGCGCCAGCAGCTTGGCCTCTAACACTGAAGCTTTCTTT	CASSLASNTEAFF
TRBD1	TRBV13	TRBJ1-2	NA	TGTGCCAGCAGCCCCAGACAGGGTAATTGGCATGGCTACACCTTC	CASSPRQGNWHGYTF
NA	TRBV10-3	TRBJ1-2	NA	TGTGCCATCAGTGGTAACAGGGAGTCTCTAATCGGCTACACCTTC	CAISGNRESLIGYTF
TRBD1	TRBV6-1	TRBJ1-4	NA	TGTGCCAGCAGTGATCCCCCGAGGACAGGGACTGAAAAACTGTTTTTT	CASSDPPRTGTEKLFF
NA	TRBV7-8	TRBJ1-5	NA	TGTGCCAGCAGCCGGGGGGACGGGGATAGCAATCAGCCCCAGCATTTT	CASSRGDGDSNQPQHF
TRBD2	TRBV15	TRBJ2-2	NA	TGTGCCACCAGCAGAGATCAACTAGCGGTGACCGGGGAGCTGTTTTTT	CATSRDQLAVTGELFF
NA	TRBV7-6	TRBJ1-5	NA	TGTGCCAGCAGCTTAGGACAGGACTCCAATCAGCCCCAGCATTTT	CASSLGQDSNQPQHF
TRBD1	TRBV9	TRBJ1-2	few	TGTGCCAGCAGCAACCGACCGGGACAGGGAGGATATGGCTACACCTTC	CASSNRPGQGGYGYTF
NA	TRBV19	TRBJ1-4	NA	TGTGCCAGTACCCCAGGGCAGCTTCATGGGGAAAAACTGTTTTTT	CASTPGQLHGEKLFF
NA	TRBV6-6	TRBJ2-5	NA	TGTGCCAGCAGTCCCATCGGAACAGGGACGGGGGAGACCCAGTACTTC	CASSPIGTGTGETQYF
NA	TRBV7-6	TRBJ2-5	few	TGTGCCAGCAGCAAAGACAGGATTGAGACCCAGTACTTC	CASSKDRIETQYF
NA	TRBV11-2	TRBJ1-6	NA	TGTGCCAGCAGCTTATCAAATTCACCCCTCCACTTT	CASSLSNSPLHF
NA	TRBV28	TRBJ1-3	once	TGTGCCAGCTCACAACAGGACACCTCTGGAAACACCATATATTTT	CASSQQDTSGNTIYF
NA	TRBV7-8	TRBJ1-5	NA	TGTGCCAGCAGCTTAGATGGGCAGGGGTCTCAGCCCCAGCATTTT	CASSLDGQGSQPQHF
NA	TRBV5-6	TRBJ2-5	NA	TGTGCCAGCAGCTTCGCCAACAGGAAAGAGACCCAGTACTTC	CASSFANRKETQYF
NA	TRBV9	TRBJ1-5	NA	TGTGCCAGCAGCGGTGGCCGTACCGATCAGCCCCAGCATTTT	CASSGGRTDQPQHF
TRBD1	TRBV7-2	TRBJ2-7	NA	TGTGCCAGCAGCTTAGCGACAGGGGGCGCGGGTTATTTCTACGAGCAGTACTTC	CASSLATGGAGYFYEQYF
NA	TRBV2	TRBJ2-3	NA	TGTGCCAGCAGTCCCGGGACTGGCGGATCAGCGCAGTATTTT	CASSPGTGGSAQYF
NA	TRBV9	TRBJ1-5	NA	TGTGCCAGCAGCGAAGGAGGTAGCAATCAGCCCCAGCATTTT	CASSEGGSNQPQHF
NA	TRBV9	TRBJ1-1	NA	TGTGCCAGCAGCGCCCCACGAGGGGGGGGAGCTTTCTTT	CASSAPRGGGAFF
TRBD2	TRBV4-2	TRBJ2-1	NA	TGTGCCAGCAGCCAACCGCCCGGGGGGAGCTCCTACAATGAGCAGTTCTTC	CASSQPPGGSSYNEQFF